This note documents a single T cell receptor (beta chain) sequence. The PCR used 60 Vbeta and 13 Jbeta primers. Clones were read by immunoSEQ multiplex PCR, and TCRdb kept only the in-frame ones, dropping some. The record lists some 80,000 clones, of which the ten most abundant hold roughly 15%. CDR3 length: 16 amino acids. The germline gives CDR1 LNHDA, CDR2 SQIVND (reference sequence). Trimming left V 1 base short and J 2 bases short, with 12 bases between. This record belongs to a study of cytomegalovirus exposure and HLA in healthy donors. The rearrangement links TRBV19 to TRBJ2-1; weak D call: TRBD2 (5 bases). This receptor was identified in a middle-aged man in good health and CMV-seropositive. Sequencing was carried out using PBMCs. In DNA, the CDR3 is TGTGCCAGTAGTATAGCGGGGAGTATAGCCTACAATGAGCAGTTCTTC. Amino acid sequence: CASSIAGSIAYNEQFF.